This TCR beta chain was documented in a study of graft-versus-host responses after intestinal transplantation. In the study overall: Tacrolimus and steroids were given for around 3 years to all recipients after anti-thymocyte globulin induction.

The repertoire was sequenced with immunoSEQ multiplex PCR; TCRdb's copy has only in-frame clones and lacks some. This table holds approximately 90,000 clones, roughly 80% found once. Notes on this clone: Its antigen is not identified.

The J segment lost 9 bases and the V segment lost 5 bases, leaving 9 bases of the junction unmatched. Germline CDR1 ENHRY, CDR2 SYGVKD. This CDR3 has 15 residues. General study results and limits: Allografts of patients with graft-donor T cell macrochimerism showed high graft-versus-host to host-versus-graft clone ratios. GvH clones turned up in recipient marrow; some had shown up first in ileum or blood. Early after transplant, HvG clones declined as circulating GvH clones peaked.

V gene TRBV10-3 combines with J gene TRBJ2-5, with 13 bases identical to TRBD2. This sample comprised unstimulated CD4+ T cells sorted from spleen or lymph node cells, obtained before intestinal transplant. The source of this sequence is a human donor who received an intestinal transplant. The CDR3 DNA reads as TGTGCCATCAGTCCTTCCGGGACTAGCGGGACGCCCCAGTACTTC. Translating it yields CAISPSGTSGTPQYF.